Listed below are T cell receptor beta chains from one sample, sequenced in a study of blood T cell repertoires in COVID-19. Sequencing was performed with immunoSEQ multiplex PCR; in TCRdb, only in-frame clones are kept and a portion is missing. Of about 430,000 clones listed, roughly 90% were seen once; the top ten hold roughly 1.4%. Sequencing was done on a sample of PBMCs or T cells enriched from blood (not recorded which). These receptors all come from a woman younger than 30 who had been exposed to COVID-19. Both conserved end residues are part of each CDR3. D genes are given only for firm matches. The size field is filled for only some rows; it gives once, few, many or a size class.

abundance	v_gene	j_gene	d_gene	CDR3aa	CDR3nt
once	TRBV3-1/TRBV3-2	TRBJ1-6	.	CASSQVDNNSPLHF	TGTGCCAGCAGCCAAGTTGACAACAATTCACCCCTCCACTTT
.	TRBV18	TRBJ2-1	.	CASSPELQGYNEQFF	TGTGCCAGCTCACCAGAACTACAGGGATACAATGAGCAGTTCTTC
.	TRBV5-6	TRBJ1-1	.	CASRPQRINTEAFF	TGTGCCAGCAGACCTCAGCGCATTAACACTGAAGCTTTCTTT
.	TRBV6-5	TRBJ1-2	.	CASSQHNSYGYTF	TGTGCCAGCAGCCAACACAACAGTTATGGCTACACCTTC
.	TRBV29-1	TRBJ2-2	.	CSVEVWAVENTGELFF	TGCAGCGTTGAAGTCTGGGCCGTGGAAAACACCGGGGAGCTGTTTTTT
.	TRBV4-3	TRBJ2-2	.	CASSQQTSTGELFF	TGCGCCAGCAGCCAGCAGACTAGTACCGGGGAGCTGTTTTTT
.	TRBV28	TRBJ2-7	.	CASKEGLTYEQYF	TGTGCCAGCAAAGAGGGATTAACCTACGAGCAGTACTTC
.	TRBV5-1	TRBJ1-1	TRBD1	CASSRDRGQSAEAFF	TGCGCCAGCAGCCGGGACAGGGGGCAAAGCGCTGAAGCTTTCTTT
.	TRBV3-1/TRBV3-2	TRBJ1-2	TRBD1	CASSQEVSGGYGYTF	TGTGCCAGCAGCCAAGAGGTGTCAGGGGGCTATGGCTACACCTTC
.	TRBV6-5	TRBJ1-1	.	CASGDTLNTEAFF	TGTGCCAGCGGGGACACCTTGAACACTGAAGCTTTCTTT
.	TRBV5-4	TRBJ2-7	.	CASSFLAGPYEQYF	TGTGCCAGCAGCTTTCTCGCGGGCCCCTACGAGCAGTACTTC